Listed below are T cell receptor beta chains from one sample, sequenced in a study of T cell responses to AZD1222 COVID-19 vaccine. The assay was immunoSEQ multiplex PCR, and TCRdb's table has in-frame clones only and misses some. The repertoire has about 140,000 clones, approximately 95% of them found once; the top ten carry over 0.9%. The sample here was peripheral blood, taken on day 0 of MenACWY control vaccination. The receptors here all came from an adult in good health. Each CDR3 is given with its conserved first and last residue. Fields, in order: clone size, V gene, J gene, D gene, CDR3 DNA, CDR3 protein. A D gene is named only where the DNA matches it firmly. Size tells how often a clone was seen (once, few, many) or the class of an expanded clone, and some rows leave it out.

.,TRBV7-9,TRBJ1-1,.,TGTGCCAGCAGCTTGGTCAGGGGAGCTGGCGGTGGATGGGAAGCTTTCTTT,CASSLVRGAGGGWEAFF
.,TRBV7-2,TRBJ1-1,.,TGTGCCAGCAGCTTAAGGTTGTGGCAGGAACATGGTGAAGCTTTCTTT,CASSLRLWQEHGEAFF
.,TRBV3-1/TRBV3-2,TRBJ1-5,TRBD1,TGTGCCAGCAGCCAAGCCTCCAGGGGGGCCAATCAGCCCCAGCATTTT,CASSQASRGANQPQHF
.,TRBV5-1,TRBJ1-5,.,TGCGCCAGCAGCGGAGAAGATAAAGGCAATCAGCCCCAGCATTTT,CASSGEDKGNQPQHF
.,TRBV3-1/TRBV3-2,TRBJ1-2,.,TGTGCCAGCAGCCAATCGGATGGCTATGGCTACACCTTC,CASSQSDGYGYTF
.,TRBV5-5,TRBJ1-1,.,TGTGCCAGCAGGCGACTCACAGGGTTCACTGAAGCTTTCTTT,CASRRLTGFTEAFF
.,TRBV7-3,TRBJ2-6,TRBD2,TGTGCCAGCAGCTCACTGAGCGGGGTTGGGGCCAACGTCCTGACTTTC,CASSSLSGVGANVLTF
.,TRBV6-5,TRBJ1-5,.,TGTGCCAGCAGTTATCGGGGCAGCAATCAGCCCCAGCATTTT,CASSYRGSNQPQHF
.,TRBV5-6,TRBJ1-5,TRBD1,TGTGCCAGCAGCTTTGGACAGGGAATAGTGCCCCAGCATTTT,CASSFGQGIVPQHF
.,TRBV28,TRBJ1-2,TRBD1,TGTGCCAGCAGCCCTCCGGGACAGGGGGGAATCGACTATGGCTACACCTTC,CASSPPGQGGIDYGYTF
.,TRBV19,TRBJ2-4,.,TGTGCCAGTAGCCGACAGACACCGATAGCCAAAAACATTCAGTACTTC,CASSRQTPIAKNIQYF
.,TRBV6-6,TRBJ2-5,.,TGTGCCAGCAGTTACTCCGGGGAGACCCAGTACTTC,CASSYSGETQYF
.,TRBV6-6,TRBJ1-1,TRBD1,TGTGCCAGCAGCCAAAGACAGGGAGCTTTCTTT,CASSQRQGAFF
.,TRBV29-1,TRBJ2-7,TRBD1,TGCAGCGTACGGGACGGACAGGGGTCTTACGAGCAGTACTTC,CSVRDGQGSYEQYF
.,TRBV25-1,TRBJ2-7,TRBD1,TGTGCCAGCAGGGGGGACAGAGACGTAGAGCAGTACTTC,CASRGDRDVEQYF
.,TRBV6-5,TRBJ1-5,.,TGTGCCAGTATAAGAAGGTATGGGGAGGAACTGCATTTT,CASIRRYGEELHF
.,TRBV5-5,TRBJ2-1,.,TGTGCCAGCAGCTGGGGACCGAGTTACAATGAGCAGTTCTTC,CASSWGPSYNEQFF
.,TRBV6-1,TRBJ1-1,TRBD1,TGTGCCAGCAGTGTTATCCGACAGGGGGTGAACACTGAAGCTTTCTTT,CASSVIRQGVNTEAFF
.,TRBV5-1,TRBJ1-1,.,TGCGCCAGCAGCTCCGAAAAATACACTGAAGCTTTCTTT,CASSSEKYTEAFF
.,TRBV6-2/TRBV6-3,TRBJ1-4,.,TGTGCCAGCAGTAACAGGGACCCGTCAACTAATGAAAAACTGTTTTTT,CASSNRDPSTNEKLFF
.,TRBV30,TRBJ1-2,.,TGTGCCTGGACCCCGTGGGCTGGAGCTAACTATGGCTACACCTTC,CAWTPWAGANYGYTF
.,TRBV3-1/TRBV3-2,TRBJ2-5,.,TGTGCCAGCAGCCAAGACCGGGACAACCAAGAGACCCAGTACTTC,CASSQDRDNQETQYF
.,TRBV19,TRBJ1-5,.,TGTGCCAGTAGTATCACGAGCAGGAGCAATCAGCCCCAGCATTTT,CASSITSRSNQPQHF
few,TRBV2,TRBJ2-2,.,TGTGCCAGCATGGGTTTGCGCACCGGGGAGCTGTTTTTT,CASMGLRTGELFF
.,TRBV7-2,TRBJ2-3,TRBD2,TGTGCCAGCAGCCCTAAAGGACTAGCGGGAGGCACAGATACGCAGTATTTT,CASSPKGLAGGTDTQYF
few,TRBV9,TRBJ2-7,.,TGTGCCAGCAGCGTAGACCCCGGTAGCGGAATCCTCTACGAGCAGTACTTC,CASSVDPGSGILYEQYF
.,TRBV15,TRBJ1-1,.,TGTGCCACCACACTTAAGAATGGTGACACTGAAGCTTTCTTT,CATTLKNGDTEAFF
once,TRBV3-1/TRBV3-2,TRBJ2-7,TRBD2,TGTGCCAGCAGCCGACTAGCGGGGGGTTTCCCCTACGAGCAGTACTTC,CASSRLAGGFPYEQYF
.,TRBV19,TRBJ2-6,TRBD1,TGTGCCAGTGACACCGCCGGGACAGGCCTCGACGGGGCCAACGTCCTGACTTTC,CASDTAGTGLDGANVLTF